The clone carrying this TCR beta chain was seen a few times. The antigen is undetermined. The data originate from a study of chemoradiotherapy in HPV16-positive cancers. Whole-study findings and limits: Only two HPV16-positive patients supplied the functional HPV-specificity definition.

Measured with immunoSEQ multiplex PCR; TCRdb has only the in-frame clones, and not every one. This sample has 5,400 or so clones; 70% to 75% occur once, and the top ten carry 12%. V was clipped by 7 bases and J by 0 bases; unmatched bases: 5. Germline V gene sequence: CDR1 MNHEY, CDR2 SVGAGI. There are 14 residues in the CDR3. V is TRBV6-5 and J is TRBJ1-1; TRBD1 agrees at 7 bases. The specimen comprised tumor tissue, sampled from a patient who underwent chemoradiotherapy. This TCR came from a human donor with HPV-associated anogenital cancer. The CDR3 region has the DNA TGTGCCAGCATGGGGACAGCAATGAACACTGAAGCTTTCTTT. It yields the protein CASMGTAMNTEAFF.